This TCR beta chain emerged from a study of T cell responses to AZD1222 COVID-19 vaccine. Study findings and constraints: Epitopes outside B.1.351 and B.1.1.7 mutated regions reportedly drew nearly half of spike TCRs. The donor group comprised mostly white British people and more females; the analysis possibly underestimated clonal diversity.

With 5 bases clipped from V and 7 bases from J, the junction kept 11 bases outside the gene matches. The CDR3 runs to 15 residues. Germline lookup yields CDR1 SGHNT and CDR2 YENEEA. As concerns this clone: Its antigen is undetermined.

Clones were sequenced by immunoSEQ multiplex PCR, and TCRdb holds only the in-frame ones, with some missing. Of about 160,000 clones listed, around nine tenths are singletons. The sequence was collected from an adult in good health. The rearrangement uses TRBV11-3 and TRBJ2-1; 7 bases align to TRBD1. The sample was peripheral blood, taken on day 0 of AZD1222 vaccination. In DNA form, the CDR3 reads TGTGCCAGCAGCATCCGGCACAGGGGTTTGAATGAGCAGTTCTTC. Amino acids: CASSIRHRGLNEQFF.